The TCR beta chain under discussion was sequenced for a study of cytomegalovirus exposure and HLA in healthy donors. Overall study results and limits: Analysis was performed later, and it showed HLA-associated TCR beta chains to be more clonally expanded than equally common others. According to a later analysis, most TCR beta chains associated with CMV appeared HLA-restricted. Presence/absence analyses rested on an assumption that sequencing depth was roughly uniform across donors. Immune exposure data for these donors was limited to CMV serostatus.

Germline loops: CDR1 SNHLY, CDR2 FYNNEI. The germline V and J ends were trimmed by 6 bases and 1 base, with 12 bases remaining between them. The CDR3 consists of 15 residues. Comments on this clone: Its antigen is still unknown.

Amplification used 60 Vbeta primers and 13 Jbeta primers. Sequenced by immunoSEQ multiplex PCR; TCRdb stores in-frame clones only, minus some. The sample includes some 100,000 clones, about 68% of them seen just once. The material sequenced was PBMCs. The TCR comes from a male donor in good health and CMV-seropositive. V gene TRBV2 combines with J gene TRBJ2-2; D ambiguous. The CDR3 region has the DNA TGTGCCAGCAGAATGGAAGGAGTGAACACCGGGGAGCTGTTTTTT. It encodes CASRMEGVNTGELFF.